These 2 T cell receptor beta chains share one sample of origin, sequenced in a study of blood T cells in healthy people across ages (dated by TCRdb to about 2015). Libraries came from 5' RACE. The sequencer was an Illumina HiSeq 2500. A second PCR of about 7 to 12 cycles was run with a J-beta primer mix and a sample-barcoded 5' primer. TCRdb itself trimmed the public reads at Q25 with fastp, ran MiXCR and retained productive beta chains. For every CDR3 protein sequence, its rows merge into one entry that carries the most common genes and DNA. The sample includes about 580,000 distinct CDR3 sequences, with around 48% observed a single time. Of the sample, about 26% is held by the ten largest clones. The sequenced material came from blood. Receptors originate from a man older than 75 in good health.

The chain is built from TRBV20-1 and TRBJ2-7; either TRBD1 or TRBD2 may supply D (5 bases each). The V and J ends lost 1 base and 7 bases respectively, with 14 bases between them. Germline CDR1 DFQATT, CDR2 SNEGSKA (reference sequence). CDR3 length: 13 residues. CDR3 sequence: CSARGDLMSEQYF. The DNA for the CDR3 is TGCAGTGCTAGAGGGGACCTCATGTCAGAGCAGTACTTC.

The chain has TRBV12-3 or TRBV12-4 and TRBJ1-4, with D perhaps TRBD1 (5 bases). The CDR3 length is 12 residues. The ends were cut back, 10 bases at V and 7 bases at J, with 13 bases in the middle. The CDR3 DNA reads as TGTGCCACCCGGGGGGGAGGTGAAAAACTGTTTTTT. Its protein product is CATRGGGEKLFF.